Presented here are 9 T cell receptor beta chains from one specimen sequenced in a study of OX40 agonist ivuxolimab in advanced cancers. Profiled with immunoSEQ multiplex PCR; TCRdb holds only in-frame clones, not every one. In the table there are 85,000 to 120,000 clones, 90% of which are singletons. The sequencing used CD4+ or CD8+ T cells sorted from blood, collected in a trial of the OX40 agonist ivuxolimab. The source is an adult with an advanced solid tumor such as melanoma, head and neck, liver or kidney cancer.

This sequence joins TRBV6-5 and TRBJ2-5; D might be TRBD1 (5 bases). The V and J ends lost 2 bases and 6 bases respectively, with 16 bases between them. The CDR3 contains 15 residues. Germline CDR1 reads MNHEY; CDR2 reads SVGAGI. The CDR3: CASSYMGQGLQTQYF. Written as DNA, the CDR3 is TGTGCCAGCAGTTACATGGGGCAGGGATTACAGACCCAGTACTTC.

The chain uses TRBV18 and TRBJ1-3; the D is unclear. The CDR3 spans 16 residues. The V gene's germline CDR1 is KGHSH and CDR2 LQKENI. Trimming cost V 0 bases and J 2 bases, with 11 bases left between them. The CDR3 here is CASSPPTAAAGNTIYF. The CDR3 DNA reads as TGTGCCAGCTCACCACCAACGGCGGCAGCTGGAAACACCATATATTTT.

The V gene is TRBV10-3, the J gene TRBJ1-1; perhaps TRBD1 as D (5 bases). The germline V and J ends were trimmed by 4 bases and 10 bases, with 13 bases remaining between them. The CDR3 is made up of 12 amino acids. Germline V CDR1 and CDR2: ENHRY, SYGVKD. CDR3 sequence: CAISVETAVAFF. The CDR3 coding sequence is TGTGCCATCAGTGTAGAGACAGCCGTAGCTTTCTTT.

The CDR3 protein is CASSLGLTSYNSPLHF. DNA for the CDR3: TGTGCCAGCAGCTTGGGGCTGACCTCCTATAATTCACCCCTCCACTTT. The chain couples TRBV5-8 to TRBJ1-6; D gene ambiguous. This CDR3 is 16 amino acids long. V lost 0 bases and J 0 bases, leaving 7 bases between the germline ends. Looked up from germline, CDR1 is SGHTS and CDR2 is YDEGEE.

The genes are TRBV19 and TRBJ1-6; D not resolved. Germline V gene data show CDR1 as LNHDA and CDR2 as SQIVND (reference sequence). The CDR3 length is 16 residues. V lost 6 bases and J lost 9, with 21 bases in between. Written as DNA, the CDR3 is TGTGCCAGTAGCTCGGAGGCGACCCAACGGGGTTCACCCCTCCACTTT. Translation: CASSSEATQRGSPLHF.

This chain joins TRBV7-2 and TRBJ2-3, with TRBD2 identical over 8 bases. This CDR3 is built from 15 residues. Germline values: CDR1 SGHTA, CDR2 FQGNSA. Unmatched junction bases numbered 5, after V lost 5 bases and J lost 1 base. The CDR3 DNA reads TGTGCCAGCAGCCTGGACGGGAGGGGCACAGATACGCAGTATTTT. Its translation is CASSLDGRGTDTQYF.

V gene TRBV12-2 combines with J gene TRBJ2-7; TRBD2 is the table's D call, not checked against the DNA. TRBV12-2 is a listed pseudogene. CDR3 length: 16 amino acids. The CDR3 region is CASRLELAGFTYEQYF. DNA of the CDR3: TGTGCAAGTCGCTTAGAACTAGCGGGCTTTACCTACGAGCAGTACTTC.

J is TRBJ1-1 and V is TRBV29-1, with D perhaps TRBD1 (5 bases). There are 14 residues in the CDR3. Trimming took 8 bases from V and 0 from J, leaving 16 bases between them. Germline CDR1 and CDR2: SQVTM and ANQGSEA. CDR3 loop: CSSFVQGLNTEAFF. The CDR3 nucleotides are TGCAGCTCTTTCGTTCAGGGACTGAACACTGAAGCTTTCTTT.

The CDR3 DNA is TGTGCCAGCATGTCCGAGACGAGAAACTACGAGCAGTACTTC. It yields the protein CASMSETRNYEQYF. The V gene is TRBV28, the J gene TRBJ2-7; D is unclear. The CDR3 runs to 14 residues. Germline CDR1 and CDR2: MDHEN and SYDVKM. V was pared by 7 bases and J by 3 bases, with 16 bases between. The whole variable domain, filled in from reference TRBV28 and TRBJ2-7, reads DVKVTQSSRYLVKRTGEKVFLECVQDMDHENMFWYRQDPGLGLRLIYFSYDVKMKEKGDIPEGYSVSREKKERFSLILESASTNQTSMYLCASMSETRNYEQYFGPGTRLTVT.